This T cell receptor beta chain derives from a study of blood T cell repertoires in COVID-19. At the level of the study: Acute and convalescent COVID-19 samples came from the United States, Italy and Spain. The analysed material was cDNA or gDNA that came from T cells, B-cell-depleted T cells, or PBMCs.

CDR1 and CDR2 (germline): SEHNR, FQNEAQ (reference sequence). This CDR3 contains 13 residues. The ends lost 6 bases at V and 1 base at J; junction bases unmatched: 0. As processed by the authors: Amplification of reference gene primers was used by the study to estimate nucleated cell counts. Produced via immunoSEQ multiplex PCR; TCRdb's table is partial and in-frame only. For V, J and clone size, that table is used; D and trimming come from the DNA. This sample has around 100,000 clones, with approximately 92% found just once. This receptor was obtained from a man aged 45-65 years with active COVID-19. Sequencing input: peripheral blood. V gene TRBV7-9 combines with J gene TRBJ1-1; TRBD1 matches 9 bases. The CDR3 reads CASRGQGNTEAFF. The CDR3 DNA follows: TGTGCCAGCAGGGGACAGGGGAACACTGAAGCTTTCTTT.